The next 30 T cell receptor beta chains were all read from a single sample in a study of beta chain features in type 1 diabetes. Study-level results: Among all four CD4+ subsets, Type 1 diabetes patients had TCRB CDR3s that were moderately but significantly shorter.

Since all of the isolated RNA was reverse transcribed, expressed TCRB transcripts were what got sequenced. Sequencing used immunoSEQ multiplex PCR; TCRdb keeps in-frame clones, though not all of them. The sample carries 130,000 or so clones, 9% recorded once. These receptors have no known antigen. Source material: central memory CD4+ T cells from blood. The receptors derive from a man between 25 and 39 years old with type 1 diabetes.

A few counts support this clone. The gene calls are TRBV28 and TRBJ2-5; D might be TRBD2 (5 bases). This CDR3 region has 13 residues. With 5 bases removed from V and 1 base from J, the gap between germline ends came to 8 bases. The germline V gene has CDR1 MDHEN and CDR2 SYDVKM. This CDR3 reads CASSRSGQETQYF. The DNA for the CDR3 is TGTGCCAGCAGTCGCAGCGGCCAAGAGACCCAGTACTTC.

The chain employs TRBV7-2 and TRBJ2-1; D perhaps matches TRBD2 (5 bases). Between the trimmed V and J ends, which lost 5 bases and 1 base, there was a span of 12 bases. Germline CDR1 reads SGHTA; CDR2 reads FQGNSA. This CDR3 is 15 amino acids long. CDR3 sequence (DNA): TGTGCCAGCAGCATAATCGGGGATTCCTACAATGAGCAGTTCTTC. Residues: CASSIIGDSYNEQFF.

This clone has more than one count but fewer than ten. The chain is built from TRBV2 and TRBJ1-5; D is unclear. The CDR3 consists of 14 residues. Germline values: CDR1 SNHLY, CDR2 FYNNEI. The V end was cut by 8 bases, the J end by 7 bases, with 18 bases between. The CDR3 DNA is TGTGCCAGCGGCTACGAGGGATCGGGACAGCCCCAGCATTTT. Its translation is CASGYEGSGQPQHF.

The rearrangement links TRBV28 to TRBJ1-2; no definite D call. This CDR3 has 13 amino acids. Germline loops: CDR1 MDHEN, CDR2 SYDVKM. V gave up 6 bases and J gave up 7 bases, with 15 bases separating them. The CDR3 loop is CASSSPGKAGYTF. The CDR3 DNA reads TGTGCCAGCAGCTCTCCAGGAAAGGCTGGCTACACCTTC.

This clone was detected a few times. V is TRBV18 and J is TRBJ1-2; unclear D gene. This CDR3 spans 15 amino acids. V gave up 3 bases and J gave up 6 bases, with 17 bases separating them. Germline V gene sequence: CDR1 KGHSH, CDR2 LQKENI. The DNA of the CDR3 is TGTGCCAGCTCACCCTCTAGGGAGGAGATGAATGGCTACACCTTC. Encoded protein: CASSPSREEMNGYTF. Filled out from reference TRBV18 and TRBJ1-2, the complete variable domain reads NAGVMQNPRHLVRRRGQEARLRCSPMKGHSHVYWYRQLPEEGLKFMVYLQKENIIDESGMPKERFSAEFPKEGPSILRIQQVVRGDSAAYFCASSPSREEMNGYTFGSGTRLTVV.

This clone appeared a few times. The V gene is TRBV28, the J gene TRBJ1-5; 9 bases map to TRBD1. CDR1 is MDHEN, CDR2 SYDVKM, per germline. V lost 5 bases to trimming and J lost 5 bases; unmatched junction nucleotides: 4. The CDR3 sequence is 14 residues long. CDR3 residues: CASSVTGGYQPQHF. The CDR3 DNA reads TGTGCCAGCAGTGTTACAGGGGGCTATCAGCCCCAGCATTTT.

CDR3 nucleotide sequence: TGTGCCATCAGCGACAGATACAACATGGTGGGGGCCAACGTCCTGACTTTC. Its protein is CAISDRYNMVGANVLTF. The chain employs TRBV10-3 and TRBJ2-6, with D perhaps TRBD1 (5 bases). V was pared by 6 bases and J by 4 bases, with 19 bases between. Germline-derived CDR1 and CDR2 are ENHRY and SYGVKD. The CDR3 is made up of 17 amino acids.

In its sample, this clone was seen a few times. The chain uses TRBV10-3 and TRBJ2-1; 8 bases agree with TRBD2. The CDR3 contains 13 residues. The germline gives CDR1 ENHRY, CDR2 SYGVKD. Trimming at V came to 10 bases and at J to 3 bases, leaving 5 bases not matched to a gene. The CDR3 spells CATAGALYNEQFF. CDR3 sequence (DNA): TGTGCCACAGCGGGGGCCCTCTACAATGAGCAGTTCTTC.

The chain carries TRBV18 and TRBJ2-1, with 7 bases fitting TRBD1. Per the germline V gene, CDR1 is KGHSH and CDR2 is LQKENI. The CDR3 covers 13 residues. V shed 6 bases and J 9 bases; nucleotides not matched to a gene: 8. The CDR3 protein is CASSGDSEGEQFF. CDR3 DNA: TGTGCCAGCTCTGGGGACAGTGAGGGTGAGCAGTTCTTC.

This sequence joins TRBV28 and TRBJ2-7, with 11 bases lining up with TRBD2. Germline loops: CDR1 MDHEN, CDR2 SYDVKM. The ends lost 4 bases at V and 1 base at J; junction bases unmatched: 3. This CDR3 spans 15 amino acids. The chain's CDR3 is CASSSLAGGSYEQYF. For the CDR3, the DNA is TGTGCCAGCAGTTCTCTAGCGGGGGGTTCCTACGAGCAGTACTTC. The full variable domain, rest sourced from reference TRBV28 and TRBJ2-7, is DVKVTQSSRYLVKRTGEKVFLECVQDMDHENMFWYRQDPGLGLRLIYFSYDVKMKEKGDIPEGYSVSREKKERFSLILESASTNQTSMYLCASSSLAGGSYEQYFGPGTRLTVT.

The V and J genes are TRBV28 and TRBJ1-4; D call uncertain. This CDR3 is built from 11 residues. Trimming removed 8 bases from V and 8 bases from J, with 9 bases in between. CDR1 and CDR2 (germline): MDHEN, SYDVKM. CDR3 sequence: CASSEREKLFF. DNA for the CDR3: TGTGCCAGCTCGGAGAGGGAAAAACTGTTTTTT.

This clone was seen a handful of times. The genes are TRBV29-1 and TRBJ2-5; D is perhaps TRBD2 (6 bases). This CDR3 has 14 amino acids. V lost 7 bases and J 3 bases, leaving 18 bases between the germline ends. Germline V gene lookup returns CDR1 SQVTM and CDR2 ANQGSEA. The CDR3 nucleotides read TGCAGCGCACTACAGAATTGGGGGGAAGAGACCCAGTACTTC. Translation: CSALQNWGEETQYF.

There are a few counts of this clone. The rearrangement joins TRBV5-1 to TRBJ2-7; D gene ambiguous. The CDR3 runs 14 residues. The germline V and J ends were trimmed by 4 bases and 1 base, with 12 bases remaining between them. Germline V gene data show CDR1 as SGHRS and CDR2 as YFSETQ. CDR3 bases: TGCGCCAGCAGCGTAGTTTCCGGGTCCTACGAGCAGTACTTC. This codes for CASSVVSGSYEQYF.

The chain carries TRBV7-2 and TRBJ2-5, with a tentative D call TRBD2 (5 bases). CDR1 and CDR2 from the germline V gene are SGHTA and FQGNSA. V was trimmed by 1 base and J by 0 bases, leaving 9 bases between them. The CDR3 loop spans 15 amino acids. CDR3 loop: CASSLGGLYQETQYF. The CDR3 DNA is TGTGCCAGCAGCTTAGGCGGACTGTACCAAGAGACCCAGTACTTC.

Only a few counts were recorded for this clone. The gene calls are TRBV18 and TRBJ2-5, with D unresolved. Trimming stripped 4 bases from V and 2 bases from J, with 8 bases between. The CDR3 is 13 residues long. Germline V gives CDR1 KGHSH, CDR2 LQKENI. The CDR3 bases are TGTGCCAGCTCACGGTCCCTACAAGAGACCCAGTACTTC. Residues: CASSRSLQETQYF.

The CDR3 sequence is CASSPRVQGDTEAFF. CDR3 sequence (DNA): TGTGCCAGCTCACCACGGGTGCAGGGGGACACTGAAGCTTTCTTT. The gene calls are TRBV18 and TRBJ1-1; 7 bases fit TRBD1. This CDR3 has 15 amino acids. V dropped 1 base and J dropped 3; count of bases not matched to a gene: 5. CDR1 KGHSH and CDR2 LQKENI come from the germline V gene. Together with reference TRBV18 and TRBJ1-1, the CDR3 gives the full variable domain: NAGVMQNPRHLVRRRGQEARLRCSPMKGHSHVYWYRQLPEEGLKFMVYLQKENIIDESGMPKERFSAEFPKEGPSILRIQQVVRGDSAAYFCASSPRVQGDTEAFFGQGTRLTVV.

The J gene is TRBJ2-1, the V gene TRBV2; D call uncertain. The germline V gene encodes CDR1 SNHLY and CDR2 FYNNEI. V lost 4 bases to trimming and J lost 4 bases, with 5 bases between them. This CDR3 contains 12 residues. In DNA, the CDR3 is TGTGCCAGCAGTGCCCTATACAATGAGCAGTTCTTC. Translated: CASSALYNEQFF.

The CDR3 coding sequence is TGTGCCAGCAGCTTTGGGACTAGCAAAGAAGAGACCCAGTACTTC. Amino acid sequence: CASSFGTSKEETQYF. The chain links TRBV5-4 to TRBJ2-5, with 9 bases that match TRBD2. V shed 2 bases and J 3 bases; nucleotides not matched to a gene: 5. CDR1 SGHNT and CDR2 YYREEE come from the germline V gene (reference sequence). CDR3 length equals 15 residues. The full variable domain, with the rest looked up from reference TRBV5-4 and TRBJ2-5, is ETGVTQSPTHLIKTRGQQVTLRCSSQSGHNTVSWYQQALGQGPQFIFQYYREEENGRGNFPPRFSGLQFPNYSSELNVNALELDDSALYLCASSFGTSKEETQYFGPGTRLLVL.

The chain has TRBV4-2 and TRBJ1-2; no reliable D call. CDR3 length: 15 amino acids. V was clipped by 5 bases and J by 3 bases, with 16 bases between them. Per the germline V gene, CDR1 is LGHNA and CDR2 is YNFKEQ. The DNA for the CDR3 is TGTGCCAGCAGCGCCCTAGAGGGTCCTCACTATGGCTACACCTTC. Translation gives CASSALEGPHYGYTF.

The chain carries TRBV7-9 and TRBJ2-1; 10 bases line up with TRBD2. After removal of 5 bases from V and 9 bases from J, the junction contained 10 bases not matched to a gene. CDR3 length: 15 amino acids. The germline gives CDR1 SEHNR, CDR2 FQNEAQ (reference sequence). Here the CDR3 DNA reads TGTGCCAGCAGCCCCACAGCGGGGGGGTTCGGTGAGCAGTTCTTC. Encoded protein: CASSPTAGGFGEQFF.

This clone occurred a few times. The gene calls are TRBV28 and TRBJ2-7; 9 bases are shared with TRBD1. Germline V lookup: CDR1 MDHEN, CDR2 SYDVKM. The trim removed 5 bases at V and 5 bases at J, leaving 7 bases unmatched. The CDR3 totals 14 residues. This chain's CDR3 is CASSPTGQGDEQYF. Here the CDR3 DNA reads TGTGCCAGCAGTCCTACGGGACAGGGTGACGAGCAGTACTTC.

CDR3 protein: CASSLTPSGGATNVLTF. DNA for the CDR3: TGCGCCAGCAGCTTGACCCCTAGCGGGGGGGCCACCAACGTCCTGACTTTC. The chain joins TRBV5-1 to TRBJ2-6; TRBD2 matches at 12 bases. Trimming cost V 1 base and J 8 bases; bases outside gene matches: 7. CDR1 is SGHRS, CDR2 YFSETQ, per germline. The CDR3 has 17 residues.

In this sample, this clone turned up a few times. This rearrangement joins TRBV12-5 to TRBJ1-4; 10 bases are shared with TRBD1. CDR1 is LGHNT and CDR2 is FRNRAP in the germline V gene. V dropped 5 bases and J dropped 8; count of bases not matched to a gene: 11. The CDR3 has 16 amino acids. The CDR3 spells CASGPGTGVFGEKLFF. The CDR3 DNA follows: TGTGCTAGTGGTCCCGGGACAGGGGTTTTTGGAGAAAAACTGTTTTTT.

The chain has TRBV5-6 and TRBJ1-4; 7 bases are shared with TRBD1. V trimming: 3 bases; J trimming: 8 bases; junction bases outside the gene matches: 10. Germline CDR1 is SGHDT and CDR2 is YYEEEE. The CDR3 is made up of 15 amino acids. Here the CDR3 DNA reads TGTGCCAGCAGCTACAGGGGCCGGAGGAACGAAAAACTGTTTTTT. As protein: CASSYRGRRNEKLFF.

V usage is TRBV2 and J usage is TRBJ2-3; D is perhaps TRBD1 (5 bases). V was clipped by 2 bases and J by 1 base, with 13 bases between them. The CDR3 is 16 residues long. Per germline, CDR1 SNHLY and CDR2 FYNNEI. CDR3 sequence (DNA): TGTGCCAGCAGTGAACTATGGCAGGGCGGCACAGATACGCAGTATTTT. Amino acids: CASSELWQGGTDTQYF.

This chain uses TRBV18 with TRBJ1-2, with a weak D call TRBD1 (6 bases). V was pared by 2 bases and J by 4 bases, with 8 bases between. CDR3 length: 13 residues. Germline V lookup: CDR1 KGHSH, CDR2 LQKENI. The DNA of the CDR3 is TGTGCCAGCTCACCAAGGGGGGGCTATGGCTACACCTTC. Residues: CASSPRGGYGYTF.

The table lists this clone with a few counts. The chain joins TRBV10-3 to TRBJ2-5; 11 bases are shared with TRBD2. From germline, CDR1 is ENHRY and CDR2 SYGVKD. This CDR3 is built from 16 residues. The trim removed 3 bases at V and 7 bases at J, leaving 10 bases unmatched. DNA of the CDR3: TGTGCCATCAGTGAACTAGCGGGGGCCAGCGGGGGGACCCAGTACTTC. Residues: CAISELAGASGGTQYF.

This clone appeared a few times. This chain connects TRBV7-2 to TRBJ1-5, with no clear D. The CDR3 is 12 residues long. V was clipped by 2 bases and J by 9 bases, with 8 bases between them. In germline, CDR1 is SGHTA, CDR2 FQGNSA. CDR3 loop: CASSLRGRPQHF. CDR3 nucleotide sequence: TGTGCCAGCAGCTTAAGAGGGCGGCCCCAGCATTTT.

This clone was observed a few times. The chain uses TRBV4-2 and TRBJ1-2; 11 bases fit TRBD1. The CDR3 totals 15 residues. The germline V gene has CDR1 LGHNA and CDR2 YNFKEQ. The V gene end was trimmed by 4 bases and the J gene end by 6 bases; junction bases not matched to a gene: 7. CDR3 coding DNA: TGTGCCAGCAGCCCCTCGGACAGGGGGCAAGATGGCTACACCTTC. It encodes CASSPSDRGQDGYTF.

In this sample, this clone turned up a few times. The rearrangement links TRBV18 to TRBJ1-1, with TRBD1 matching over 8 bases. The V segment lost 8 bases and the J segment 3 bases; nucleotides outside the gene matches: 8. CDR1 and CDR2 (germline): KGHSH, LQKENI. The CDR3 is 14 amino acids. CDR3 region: CASKRTGSDTEAFF. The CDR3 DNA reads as TGTGCCAGCAAAAGGACAGGGTCGGACACTGAAGCTTTCTTT.